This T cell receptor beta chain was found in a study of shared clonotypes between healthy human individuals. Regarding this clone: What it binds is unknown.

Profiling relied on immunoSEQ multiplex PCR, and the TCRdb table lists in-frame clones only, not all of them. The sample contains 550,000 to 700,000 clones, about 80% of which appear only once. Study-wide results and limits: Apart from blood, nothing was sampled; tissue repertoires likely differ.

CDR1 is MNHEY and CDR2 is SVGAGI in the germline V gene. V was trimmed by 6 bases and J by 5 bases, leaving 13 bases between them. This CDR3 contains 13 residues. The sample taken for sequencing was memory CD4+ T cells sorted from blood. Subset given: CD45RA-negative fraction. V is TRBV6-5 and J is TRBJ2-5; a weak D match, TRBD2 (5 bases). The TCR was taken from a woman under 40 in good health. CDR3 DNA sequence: TGTGCCAGCAGCCGAGGGTTCGGGGAGACCCAGTACTTC. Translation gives CASSRGFGETQYF.